One sample yielded the 18 T cell receptor beta chains listed below, sequenced in a study of blood T cell repertoires in COVID-19. TCRdb's copy holds only in-frame clones and misses some; the assay was immunoSEQ multiplex PCR. The sample records some 45,000 clones, about 80% being singletons. Sequenced: peripheral blood. The receptor set was obtained from a man in his sixties with acute or convalescent COVID-19.

V gene TRBV18 combines with J gene TRBJ2-1; TRBD1 matches at 7 bases. The CDR3 covers 15 residues. Unmatched junction bases numbered 11, after V lost 4 bases and J lost 8 bases. In germline, CDR1 is KGHSH, CDR2 LQKENI. The CDR3 loop is CASSLTDQGVHEQFF. DNA for the CDR3: TGTGCCAGCTCACTCACCGACCAGGGGGTCCATGAGCAGTTCTTC.

The chain carries TRBV20-1 and TRBJ2-1, with 9 bases that match TRBD1. CDR1 DFQATT and CDR2 SNEGSKA come from the germline V gene (reference sequence). This CDR3 has 14 amino acids. The junction had 4 bases not matched to a gene; V was cut back by 3 bases and J by 4 bases. In nucleotides, the CDR3 is TGCAGTGCTAGTCCCGGGACAGGGTACAATGAGCAGTTCTTC. It is translated as CSASPGTGYNEQFF.

This chain links TRBV6-5 with TRBJ2-1, with 12 bases that match TRBD2. Germline trimming cut 6 bases from V and 7 bases from J; bases unmatched to any gene: 7. This CDR3 region has 15 residues. Per the germline V gene, CDR1 is MNHEY and CDR2 is SVGAGI. In nucleotides, the CDR3 is TGTGCCAGCAGGCTTCTAGCGGGGGGGAGTAATGAGCAGTTCTTC. This sequence encodes CASRLLAGGSNEQFF.

The chain links TRBV10-3 to TRBJ1-5, with 8 bases identical to TRBD1. The CDR3 covers 15 residues. The junction had 4 bases not matched to a gene; V was cut back by 3 bases and J by 3 bases. CDR1 and CDR2 from the germline V gene are ENHRY and SYGVKD. The CDR3 DNA sequence: TGTGCCATCAGTGAACAGGGGGGAATCAATCAGCCCCAGCATTTT. Its protein is CAISEQGGINQPQHF.

The chain links TRBV11-1 to TRBJ1-2; D gene ambiguous. This CDR3 comprises 13 residues. Trimming removed 2 bases from V and 8 bases from J, with 12 bases in between. Per germline, CDR1 SGHAT and CDR2 FQDESV (reference sequence). The CDR3 DNA reads as TGTGCCAGCAGCTTACTCGGTGCGGGCGGCTACACCTTC. The encoded protein is CASSLLGAGGYTF.

The chain has TRBV9 and TRBJ1-2; D might be TRBD1 (6 bases). Trimming left V 0 bases short and J 8 bases short, with 17 bases between. This CDR3 region has 15 residues. Germline V gene data show CDR1 as SGDLS and CDR2 as YYNGEE. The CDR3 nucleotides are TGTGCCAGCAGCGTAGATGAACCAGGGGCGGAGGGCTACACCTTC. Translation gives CASSVDEPGAEGYTF.

The chain combines TRBV3-1 (or the pseudogene TRBV3-2) with TRBJ2-5; tentatively, D is TRBD2 (6 bases). The CDR3 is 14 amino acids. CDR1 is LGHDT and CDR2 is YNNKEL in the germline V gene (reference sequence). V lost 4 bases and J 4 bases, leaving 13 bases between the germline ends. The CDR3 DNA is TGTGCCAGCAGCCCACCGGAGGGCGCAGAGACCCAGTACTTC. This codes for CASSPPEGAETQYF.

This rearrangement joins TRBV9 to TRBJ1-1; 7 bases map to TRBD1. The CDR3 contains 16 residues. V trimming: 2 bases; J trimming: 1 base; junction bases outside the gene matches: 8. Germline lookup yields CDR1 SGDLS and CDR2 YYNGEE. DNA of the CDR3: TGTGCCAGCAGCGTTGCGACCGGGACAGCGAACACTGAAGCTTTCTTT. Its translation is CASSVATGTANTEAFF. The full variable domain, in which reference TRBV9 and TRBJ1-1 provide the parts outside the CDR3, is DSGVTQTPKHLITATGQRVTLRCSPRSGDLSVYWYQQSLDQGLQFLIQYYNGEERAKGNILERFSAQQFPDLHSELNLSSLELGDSALYFCASSVATGTANTEAFFGQGTRLTVV.

V is TRBV10-3 and J is TRBJ1-2; D gene uncertain. V dropped 8 bases and J dropped 0 bases, with 22 bases sitting between them. CDR3 length: 17 residues. Germline V lookup: CDR1 ENHRY, CDR2 SYGVKD. The CDR3 loop reads CAIPFRQEGGSNYGYTF. As DNA, the CDR3 is TGTGCCATCCCCTTTAGACAAGAGGGTGGTTCTAACTATGGCTACACCTTC.

CDR3 nucleotides: TGTGCCAGCAGTTCTACGGGACAGGGTCGGTCCTACGAGCAGTACTTC. Translated: CASSSTGQGRSYEQYF. The chain links TRBV6-2 or TRBV6-3 to TRBJ2-7; 9 positions match TRBD1. The CDR3 covers 16 residues. V shed 4 bases and J 1 base; nucleotides not matched to a gene: 8. Germline-derived CDR1 and CDR2 are MNHEY and SVGEGT.

The chain uses TRBV7-2 and TRBJ1-2; D remains ambiguous. V was pared by 1 base and J by 6 bases, with 6 bases between. Germline V gene data show CDR1 as SGHTA and CDR2 as FQGNSA. The length of the CDR3 is 12 residues. The CDR3 region has the DNA TGTGCCAGCAGCTTAGTACGGGATGGCTACACCTTC. Translated: CASSLVRDGYTF. Based on the CDR3 plus reference TRBV7-2 and TRBJ1-2, the full variable domain is GAGVSQSPSNKVTEKGKDVELRCDPISGHTALYWYRQSLGQGLEFLIYFQGNSAPDKSGLPSDRFSAERTGGSVSTLTIQRTQQEDSAVYLCASSLVRDGYTFGSGTRLTVV.

This clone was seen more than once but under ten times. This sequence joins TRBV20-1 and TRBJ1-1, with 11 bases fitting TRBD1. V trimming: 3 bases; J trimming: 4 bases; junction bases outside the gene matches: 4. The CDR3 spans 14 residues. Germline lookup yields CDR1 DFQATT and CDR2 SNEGSKA (reference sequence). The CDR3 nucleotides read TGCAGTGCTAGTCCTGGGACAGGGGGCACTGAAGCTTTCTTT. This sequence encodes CSASPGTGGTEAFF.

This clone came up a few times. The chain has TRBV30 and TRBJ1-1, with 7 bases lining up with TRBD1. The CDR3 consists of 14 residues. Germline CDR1 and CDR2: GTSNPN and SVGIG (reference sequence). V lost 1 base and J lost 11; bases outside the gene matches: 13. As DNA, the CDR3 is TGTGCCTGGAGTGAAAATGAGGGGGCGCTAGCGGCTTTCTTT. Protein sequence: CAWSENEGALAAFF.

This clone has a single count. The rearrangement links TRBV29-1 to TRBJ1-1; 7 positions match TRBD1. Losses at the gene ends were 4 bases for V and 10 bases for J; bases not matched to a gene: 3. The CDR3 runs 10 residues. CDR1 and CDR2 from the germline V gene are SQVTM and ANQGSEA. CDR3 nucleotide sequence: TGCAGCGTTGCCCAGGGGGGAGCTTTCTTT. It codes for CSVAQGGAFF.

V and J are TRBV3-1 (or the pseudogene TRBV3-2) and TRBJ2-6, with D perhaps matching TRBD2 (5 bases). Per germline, CDR1 LGHDT and CDR2 YNNKEL (reference sequence). CDR3 length: 17 amino acids. V dropped 7 bases and J dropped 0 bases, with 16 bases sitting between them. CDR3 DNA: TGTGCCAGCACTAGGGAGCTGGTGAGCTCTGGGGCCAACGTCCTGACTTTC. This translates into CASTRELVSSGANVLTF.

The chain joins TRBV4-3 to TRBJ1-5, with D unclear. The V gene's germline CDR1 is LGHNA and CDR2 YSLEER. There are 14 residues in the CDR3. V was pared by 3 bases and J by 2 bases, with 8 bases between. Written as DNA, the CDR3 is TGCGCCAGCAGCCACCGTCCCGGCAATCAGCCCCAGCATTTT. It is translated as CASSHRPGNQPQHF.

The rearrangement links TRBV7-2 to TRBJ1-4; D ambiguous. V gave up 6 bases and J gave up 5 bases, with 13 bases separating them. The CDR3 is 14 amino acids. Germline assignment: CDR1 SGHTA and CDR2 FQGNSA. The CDR3 DNA follows: TGTGCCAGCAGACCCGGACTGGGGAATGAAAAACTGTTTTTT. This gives the protein CASRPGLGNEKLFF.

The chain combines TRBV5-6 with TRBJ1-2, with D hard to call. V was pared by 4 bases and J by 8 bases, with 12 bases between. The germline gives CDR1 SGHDT, CDR2 YYEEEE. The CDR3 is 12 amino acids. CDR3 amino acids: CASSLGYGGYTF. The CDR3 region has the DNA TGTGCCAGCAGCCTGGGTTACGGGGGCTACACCTTC.